The 2 T cell receptor beta chains in this list originate from one sample, sequenced in a study of cytomegalovirus exposure and HLA in healthy donors. PCR involved 60 Vbeta and 13 Jbeta primers. Libraries were prepared by immunoSEQ multiplex PCR; TCRdb keeps only in-frame clonotypes and omits some of them. Of about 180,000 clones listed, over 70% are singletons. Sequencing was carried out using PBMCs. These receptor sequences come from a middle-aged man in good health and CMV-seronegative.

The rearrangement uses TRBV6-5 and TRBJ2-5; 7 nucleotides match TRBD1. J was trimmed by 7 bases and V by 9 bases; bases with no gene match: 8. Germline lookup yields CDR1 MNHEY and CDR2 SVGAGI. The CDR3 consists of 12 residues. The CDR3, as DNA: TGTGCCAGTAGGGTCCGACAGGGGACCCAGTACTTC. Translating it yields CASRVRQGTQYF.

The gene calls are TRBV10-1 and TRBJ2-3, with TRBD2 matching over 7 bases. V dropped 3 bases and J dropped 4; count of bases not matched to a gene: 10. Germline V gives CDR1 WNHNN, CDR2 SYGVQD (reference sequence). The CDR3 is 16 amino acids. The CDR3 DNA reads TGCGCCAGCAGTGAAACGGGGGGAGACGGGTCAGATACGCAGTATTTT. It is translated as CASSETGGDGSDTQYF.